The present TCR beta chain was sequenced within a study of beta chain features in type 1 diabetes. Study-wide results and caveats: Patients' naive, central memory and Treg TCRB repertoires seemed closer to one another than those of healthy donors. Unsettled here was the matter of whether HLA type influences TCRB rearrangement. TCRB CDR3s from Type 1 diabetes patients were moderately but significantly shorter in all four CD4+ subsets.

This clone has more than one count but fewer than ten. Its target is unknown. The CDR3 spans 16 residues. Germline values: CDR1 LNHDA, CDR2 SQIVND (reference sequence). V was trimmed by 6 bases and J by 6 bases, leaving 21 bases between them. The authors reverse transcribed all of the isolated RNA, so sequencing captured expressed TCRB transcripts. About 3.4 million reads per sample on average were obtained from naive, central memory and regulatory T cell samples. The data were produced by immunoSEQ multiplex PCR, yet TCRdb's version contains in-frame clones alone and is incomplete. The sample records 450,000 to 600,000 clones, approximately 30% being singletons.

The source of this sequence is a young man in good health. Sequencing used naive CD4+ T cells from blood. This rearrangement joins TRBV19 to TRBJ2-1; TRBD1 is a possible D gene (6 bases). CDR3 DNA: TGTGCCAGTAGATCTTCGGTCGACTCCAGGGGCAATGAGCAGTTCTTC. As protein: CASRSSVDSRGNEQFF.